These 21 T cell receptor beta chains were all obtained from the same sample, sequenced in a study of T cell changes during pregnancy in multiple sclerosis. Profiled with immunoSEQ multiplex PCR; TCRdb holds only in-frame clones, not every one. The sample has 20,000 or so clones, approximately 91% seen once. Material: CD4+ T cells from peripheral blood mononuclear cells, obtained after pregnancy. The receptor source for this set is a female donor in good health, enrolled as a control in a pregnancy study.

This clone was seen a single time. The J gene is TRBJ1-4, the V gene TRBV7-8; 9 nucleotides align to TRBD1. V was pared by 2 bases and J by 8 bases, with 6 bases of the junction left unmatched. CDR1 is SGHVS and CDR2 is FQNEAQ in the germline V gene. The CDR3 sequence is 15 residues long. CDR3 sequence (DNA): TGTGCCAGCAGCTTAACAGACAGGGGGGGCGAAAAACTGTTTTTT. Its translation is CASSLTDRGGEKLFF.

V gene TRBV6-5 combines with J gene TRBJ2-7; a weak D match, TRBD1 (7 bases). The germline V and J ends were trimmed by 6 bases and 3 bases, with 12 bases remaining between them. This CDR3 region has 13 residues. Germline CDR1 and CDR2: MNHEY and SVGAGI. In DNA form, the CDR3 reads TGTGCCAGCAGCCGACAGGGACTCTACGAGCAGTACTTC. It specifies CASSRQGLYEQYF.

The V gene is TRBV5-6, the J gene TRBJ1-2, with unresolved D. The CDR3 runs 14 residues. Trimming cost V 4 bases and J 4 bases, with 14 bases left between them. CDR1 is SGHDT, CDR2 YYEEEE, per germline. The CDR3 nucleotides read TGTGCCAGCAGCAGAGGCCGCGAGGCCTATGGCTACACCTTC. It codes for CASSRGREAYGYTF.

The J gene is TRBJ2-7, the V gene TRBV18, with D possibly being TRBD1 (6 bases). V shed 3 bases and J shed 0 bases, with 6 bases lying between them. The CDR3 is made up of 13 amino acids. CDR1 KGHSH and CDR2 LQKENI come from the germline V gene. The CDR3 nucleotides read TGTGCCAGCTCACCGGACAGCTCCTACGAGCAGTACTTC. Translating gives CASSPDSSYEQYF.

The chain joins TRBV6-1 to TRBJ2-7; D unresolved. Per germline, CDR1 MNHNS and CDR2 SASEGT. With 3 bases removed from V and 6 bases from J, the gap between germline ends came to 18 bases. This CDR3 has 15 residues. CDR3 nucleotide sequence: TGTGCCAGCAGTGATCCCGCGCTAAGCGCCGTCGAGCAGTACTTC. Its protein is CASSDPALSAVEQYF.

The V and J genes are TRBV9 and TRBJ2-3; 10 nucleotides agree with TRBD2. Germline V CDR1 and CDR2: SGDLS, YYNGEE. This CDR3 spans 16 amino acids. V trimming: 4 bases; J trimming: 1 base; junction bases outside the gene matches: 6. CDR3 nucleotide sequence: TGTGCCAGCAGCCCCCCCGGGACTAGCGGCACAGATACGCAGTATTTT. This translates into CASSPPGTSGTDTQYF.

CDR3 loop: CASSPPGGGEQYF. DNA of the CDR3: TGTGCCAGCTCACCACCCGGGGGAGGAGAGCAGTACTTC. The chain employs TRBV18 and TRBJ2-7; D may be TRBD2 (6 bases). The germline V gene encodes CDR1 KGHSH and CDR2 LQKENI. The CDR3 is 13 amino acids. V shed 0 bases and J shed 7 bases, with 10 bases lying between them.

The V call is TRBV20-1, the J call TRBJ2-7, with D possibly being TRBD2 (5 bases). CDR3 length: 11 residues. The ends were cut back, 5 bases at V and 2 bases at J, with 7 bases in the middle. Germline V gene data show CDR1 as DFQATT and CDR2 as SNEGSKA (reference sequence). This CDR3 is CSAGSTYEQYF. The CDR3 DNA sequence: TGCAGTGCTGGGAGTACCTACGAGCAGTACTTC.

This clone was seen just once. V usage is TRBV6-1 and J usage is TRBJ2-1; possibly TRBD1 for D (5 bases). V was shortened by 7 bases and J by 1 base, with 14 bases between the two germline ends. The CDR3 contains 15 residues. Germline V CDR1 and CDR2: MNHNS, SASEGT. CDR3 sequence (DNA): TGTGCCAGCACCTTGTTGGCAGGGTCCTACAATGAGCAGTTCTTC. Its translation is CASTLLAGSYNEQFF.

This chain uses TRBV18 with TRBJ1-2, with TRBD1 identical over 9 bases. The CDR3 loop spans 16 amino acids. Germline V CDR1 and CDR2: KGHSH, LQKENI. V lost 1 base and J lost 5; bases outside the gene matches: 8. In nucleotides, the CDR3 is TGTGCCAGCTCACCACGGGACAGGGCGTATGTGTATGGCTACACCTTC. It yields the protein CASSPRDRAYVYGYTF.

The chain links TRBV11-1 to TRBJ2-1, with 7 positions matching TRBD2. V lost 3 bases, J lost 3 bases, and 5 bases stayed unmatched. This CDR3 contains 15 residues. Germline V CDR1 and CDR2: SGHAT, FQDESV (reference sequence). CDR3 coding DNA: TGTGCCAGCAGCTTCCGAGGACTAGACTACAATGAGCAGTTCTTC. It codes for CASSFRGLDYNEQFF.

The chain joins TRBV28 to TRBJ2-5; 9 bases agree with TRBD1. The CDR3 covers 17 residues. Germline V gene data show CDR1 as MDHEN and CDR2 as SYDVKM. Germline trimming cut 6 bases from V and 7 bases from J; bases unmatched to any gene: 18. The DNA for the CDR3 is TGTGCCAGCAGCCAACATTCCCCGGGACAGGGTTTCGGGACCCAGTACTTC. Translated: CASSQHSPGQGFGTQYF. Variable domain in full (rest from reference TRBV28 and TRBJ2-5): DVKVTQSSRYLVKRTGEKVFLECVQDMDHENMFWYRQDPGLGLRLIYFSYDVKMKEKGDIPEGYSVSREKKERFSLILESASTNQTSMYLCASSQHSPGQGFGTQYFGPGTRLLVL.

This clone has a single count. This chain joins TRBV28 and TRBJ2-7; TRBD2 matches at 8 bases. The trim removed 2 bases at V and 6 bases at J, leaving 12 bases unmatched. The CDR3 length is 16 residues. Per the germline V gene, CDR1 is MDHEN and CDR2 is SYDVKM. The CDR3 loop is CASSLGGSGRGGEQYF. CDR3 nucleotides: TGTGCCAGCAGTTTAGGGGGGAGCGGGAGAGGTGGCGAGCAGTACTTC.

The chain is built from TRBV7-2 and TRBJ2-4, with a possible D match to TRBD2 (6 bases). Germline V gene lookup returns CDR1 SGHTA and CDR2 FQGNSA. Trimming took off 3 bases at V and 7 bases at J, with 19 bases between the two ends. The length of the CDR3 is 16 residues. For the CDR3, the DNA is TGTGCCAGCAGCTTGGTCCCAGCGGGCCCCGGGAACATTCAGTACTTC. Amino acid sequence: CASSLVPAGPGNIQYF.

The J gene is TRBJ1-1, the V gene TRBV19; D is undetermined. This CDR3 region has 17 residues. Germline V gene sequence: CDR1 LNHDA, CDR2 SQIVND (reference sequence). V gave up 6 bases and J gave up 0 bases, with 20 bases separating them. The CDR3: CASSSTMGRAMNTEAFF. The CDR3 DNA is TGTGCCAGTAGCTCGACCATGGGGAGGGCTATGAACACTGAAGCTTTCTTT.

The gene calls are TRBV5-1 and TRBJ2-7, with TRBD2 matching over 9 bases. This CDR3 is 14 amino acids long. Unmatched junction bases numbered 8, after V lost 6 bases and J lost 4 bases. From germline, CDR1 is SGHRS and CDR2 YFSETQ. The CDR3 loop reads CASTLTSGTYEQYF. The CDR3 nucleotides are TGCGCCAGCACCCTGACTAGCGGAACATACGAGCAGTACTTC.

The chain couples TRBV18 to TRBJ2-1, with TRBD2 matching over 8 bases. CDR3 length: 17 residues. CDR1 and CDR2 (germline): KGHSH, LQKENI. The trim removed 5 bases at V and 7 bases at J, leaving 16 bases unmatched. This CDR3 is CASSSLLGGAGGNEQFF. The DNA of the CDR3 is TGTGCCAGCTCATCCCTTCTCGGGGGGGCCGGTGGGAATGAGCAGTTCTTC. The variable domain in full, completed from reference TRBV18 and TRBJ2-1, reads NAGVMQNPRHLVRRRGQEARLRCSPMKGHSHVYWYRQLPEEGLKFMVYLQKENIIDESGMPKERFSAEFPKEGPSILRIQQVVRGDSAAYFCASSSLLGGAGGNEQFFGPGTRLTVL.

The chain employs TRBV18 and TRBJ1-1; D remains ambiguous. The CDR3 runs 12 residues. Per the germline V gene, CDR1 is KGHSH and CDR2 is LQKENI. The V gene lost 6 bases and the J gene lost 3 bases, with 8 bases spanning the gap. In nucleotides, the CDR3 is TGTGCCAGCTCTCAGGATCACACTGAAGCTTTCTTT. Encoded protein: CASSQDHTEAFF.

This rearrangement joins TRBV29-1 to TRBJ1-2; D may be TRBD1 (6 bases). Per germline, CDR1 SQVTM and CDR2 ANQGSEA. V dropped 4 bases and J dropped 4 bases, with 16 bases sitting between them. This CDR3 is built from 14 residues. The CDR3 DNA sequence: TGCAGCGTTGCCCCAGGGGTTGGCGGCTATGGCTACACCTTC. Translation: CSVAPGVGGYGYTF.

The chain joins TRBV19 to TRBJ2-3; 9 bases are a match to TRBD1. Germline CDR1 LNHDA, CDR2 SQIVND (reference sequence). CDR3 length equals 16 residues. V lost 0 bases and J lost 5; bases outside the gene matches: 6. This CDR3 is CASSIDQQGAGDTQYF. In DNA form, the CDR3 reads TGTGCCAGTAGTATAGATCAACAGGGGGCGGGAGATACGCAGTATTTT.

The chain couples TRBV7-2 to TRBJ2-5; 11 bases fit TRBD2. Trimming at V came to 1 base and at J to 2 bases, leaving 0 bases not matched to a gene. This CDR3 comprises 15 residues. The germline V gene has CDR1 SGHTA and CDR2 FQGNSA. The CDR3, as DNA: TGTGCCAGCAGCTTAGGGACTAGCGGGCAAGAGACCCAGTACTTC. It codes for CASSLGTSGQETQYF.